This TCR beta chain stems from a study of Tregs in tolerant kidney transplant recipients. Study overall: A roughly 3-day belatacept mixed lymphocyte reaction, sometimes plus 5-day graft donor restimulation, preceded CD4+CD25+CD127- sorting. Findings and limits, study-wide: The most relevant donor-specific Treg TCRbeta repertoire apparently came from expansion with activated donor B cells. This study did not directly address biological reproducibility. Validation in larger populations is needed because few patients were studied.

A note on this clone: The antigen remains undetermined.

The germline gives CDR1 ENHRY, CDR2 SYGVKD. V lost 4 bases and J lost 7; bases outside the gene matches: 4. This CDR3 contains 14 residues. Measured with immunoSEQ multiplex PCR; TCRdb has only the in-frame clones, and not every one. The sample includes about 44,000 clones, around 95% of them seen just once. Sample: Tregs from blood cultured with allogeneic cells. This TCR came from a human donor in good health. The chain couples TRBV10-3 to TRBJ2-2; 9 nucleotides match TRBD1. Here the CDR3 DNA reads TGTGCCATCAGTGTACAGGGGGCAGTCGGGGAGCTGTTTTTT. This codes for CAISVQGAVGELFF.